These 26 T cell receptor beta chains were all obtained from the same sample, sequenced in a study of early T cells in non-severe SARS-CoV-2 infection. One entry per CDR3 protein, called by TCRdb with MiXCR from the 5' RACE reads. This table has roughly 51,000 distinct CDR3 sequences, approximately 6.2% appearing once. The specimen sequenced was whole blood. These receptors all stem from an adult who was a healthcare worker with PCR-confirmed SARS-CoV-2 infection or an uninfected control (not recorded which).

This clonotype has at least ten counts. This chain links TRBV19 with TRBJ1-2; D unclear. Trimming shortened V by 6 bases and J by 4 bases, and 12 bases separated the two germline ends. The CDR3 is made up of 13 amino acids. CDR1 is LNHDA, CDR2 SQIVND, per germline (reference sequence). CDR3 sequence reads: CASRTGRVYGYTF. As DNA, the CDR3 is TGTGCCAGTAGGACCGGACGTGTCTATGGCTACACCTTC.

This chain uses TRBV24-1 with TRBJ1-4; tentatively, D is TRBD1 (6 bases). Germline CDR1 reads KGHDR; CDR2 reads SFDVKD. The V end lost 0 bases, the J end lost 7 bases, and 8 bases lay between the germline ends. This CDR3 is built from 14 residues. The CDR3 nucleotides are TGTGCCACCAGTGATTTGGACAGGACTGAAAAACTGTTTTTT. Residues: CATSDLDRTEKLFF.

The chain employs TRBV27 and TRBJ2-4; no reliable D call. CDR1 and CDR2 (germline): MNHEY, SMNVEV (reference sequence). This CDR3 contains 11 residues. Trimming took off 3 bases at V and 7 bases at J, with 4 bases between the two ends. CDR3 sequence reads: CASSFGNIQYF. CDR3 DNA sequence: TGTGCCAGCAGTTTCGGGAACATTCAGTACTTC.

CDR3 sequence (DNA): TGTGCCAGCAGCCACTCGCGGGCCAACGTCCTGACTTTC. Its translation is CASSHSRANVLTF. The chain employs TRBV7-2 and TRBJ2-6; no clear D. CDR3 size: 13 residues. From germline, CDR1 is SGHTA and CDR2 FQGNSA. V was trimmed by 5 bases and J by 5 bases, leaving 7 bases between them.

At least ten counts were recorded for this clonotype. This chain uses TRBV20-1 with TRBJ1-6, with TRBD1 identical over 11 bases. There are 15 residues in the CDR3. Germline V CDR1 and CDR2: DFQATT, SNEGSKA (reference sequence). V lost 2 bases, J lost 8 bases, and 5 bases stayed unmatched. Here the CDR3 reads CSARRTGGTDSPLHF. CDR3 in DNA: TGCAGTGCTAGAAGGACAGGGGGCACTGATTCACCCCTCCACTTT.

There are many counts of this clonotype. The chain uses TRBV29-1 and TRBJ2-5; 9 bases align to TRBD2. Per the germline V gene, CDR1 is SQVTM and CDR2 is ANQGSEA. The CDR3 length is 16 residues. Unmatched junction bases numbered 11, after V lost 4 bases and J lost 2 bases. The CDR3 spells CSVVGAAGGRQETQYF. CDR3 in DNA: TGCAGCGTTGTAGGGGCGGCGGGGGGGCGGCAAGAGACCCAGTACTTC. The entire variable domain, with the rest obtained from reference TRBV29-1 and TRBJ2-5, is as follows: SAVISQKPSRDICQRGTSLTIQCQVDSQVTMMFWYRQQPGQSLTLIATANQGSEATYESGFVIDKFPISRPNLTFSTLTVSNMSPEDSSIYLCSVVGAAGGRQETQYFGPGTRLLVL.

This clonotype was seen repeatedly, ten times or more. The J gene is TRBJ1-1, the V gene TRBV2; D ambiguous. Trimming cost V 0 bases and J 2 bases, with 7 bases left between them. From germline, CDR1 is SNHLY and CDR2 FYNNEI. This CDR3 has 14 amino acids. DNA for the CDR3: TGTGCCAGCAGTGAAGCAGAATTCAACACTGAAGCTTTCTTT. Amino acids: CASSEAEFNTEAFF.

This clonotype was seen repeatedly, ten times or more. The gene calls are TRBV7-2 and TRBJ1-2; 7 bases map to TRBD1. Looked up from germline, CDR1 is SGHTA and CDR2 is FQGNSA. The CDR3 sequence is 15 residues long. With V trimmed by 1 base and J by 2 bases, 4 bases remained unmatched. In nucleotides, the CDR3 is TGTGCCAGCAGCTTAGGGGAACAGGGGAACTATGGCTACACCTTC. This encodes CASSLGEQGNYGYTF.

This chain joins TRBV28 and TRBJ2-4; TRBD1 is a possible D gene (5 bases). Between the trimmed V and J ends, which lost 2 bases and 5 bases, there was a span of 13 bases. This CDR3 comprises 15 residues. Germline V gene data show CDR1 as MDHEN and CDR2 as SYDVKM. This CDR3 is CASSLPGQGQNIQYF. The CDR3 DNA is TGTGCCAGCAGTTTACCCGGGCAGGGTCAAAACATTCAGTACTTC.

This clonotype was observed many times. The chain uses TRBV6-2 or TRBV6-3 and TRBJ1-1, with D perhaps TRBD1 (5 bases). V was cut by 4 bases and J by 1 base, with 7 bases left in between. The CDR3 has 13 amino acids. The germline V gene encodes CDR1 MNHEY and CDR2 SVGEGT. The CDR3 DNA follows: TGTGCCAGCAGTTGGGGCGGGAACACTGAAGCTTTCTTT. Translating gives CASSWGGNTEAFF.

In its sample, this clonotype was seen many times. V gene TRBV29-1 combines with J gene TRBJ1-5; D remains unclear. V lost 2 bases, J lost 5 bases, and 13 bases lay in between. This CDR3 has 14 amino acids. The germline V gene encodes CDR1 SQVTM and CDR2 ANQGSEA. The CDR3 sequence is CSVELGSGDQPQHF. The CDR3 bases are TGCAGCGTTGAATTGGGGTCAGGAGATCAGCCCCAGCATTTT.

The sample holds many counts of this clonotype. The chain links TRBV6-5 to TRBJ2-7; TRBD1 might be the D (5 bases). The CDR3 is 13 amino acids. V was trimmed by 2 bases and J by 2 bases, leaving 7 bases between them. The germline CDR1 and CDR2 sequences are MNHEY and SVGAGI. The DNA for the CDR3 is TGTGCCAGCAGTTACGGCAGGGCCTACGAGCAGTACTTC. Protein product: CASSYGRAYEQYF.

This clonotype was counted at least ten times. This sequence joins TRBV2 and TRBJ2-1; TRBD1 aligns across 9 bases. Germline assignment: CDR1 SNHLY and CDR2 FYNNEI. Trimming cost V 10 bases and J 2 bases; bases outside gene matches: 6. CDR3 size: 14 residues. For the CDR3, the DNA is TGTGCCACTGAGACAGGGGGGCCCTACAATGAGCAGTTCTTC. This gives the protein CATETGGPYNEQFF.

The CDR3 is CASSTGPFPRTDTQYF. In nucleotides, the CDR3 is TGTGCCAGCAGCACCGGACCTTTCCCGAGGACAGATACGCAGTATTTT. V and J are TRBV7-3 and TRBJ2-3; D gene uncertain. The CDR3 totals 16 residues. The V and J ends lost 5 bases and 3 bases respectively, with 18 bases between them. CDR1 is SGHTA and CDR2 is FQGTGA in the germline V gene.

The J gene is TRBJ1-1, the V gene TRBV4-3, with TRBD1 matching 9 bases. This CDR3 is built from 15 residues. V shed 11 bases, J shed 0 bases, and the junction held 10 bases outside the gene matches. CDR1 is LGHNA, CDR2 YSLEER, per germline. The CDR3 spells CAPEPGQGLNTEAFF. In nucleotides, the CDR3 is TGCGCCCCCGAACCCGGACAGGGGCTGAACACTGAAGCTTTCTTT.

A few counts support this clonotype. This chain uses TRBV29-1 with TRBJ1-1; TRBD1 aligns across 8 bases. The trim removed 7 bases at V and 9 bases at J, leaving 10 bases unmatched. The CDR3 is made up of 12 amino acids. The germline gives CDR1 SQVTM, CDR2 ANQGSEA. Here the CDR3 reads CSAATGTGKAFF. The CDR3 DNA is TGCAGCGCCGCAACCGGGACAGGAAAAGCTTTCTTT.

This chain uses TRBV6-2 or TRBV6-3 with TRBJ2-1; D may be TRBD1 or TRBD2 (5 bases each). The germline V and J ends were trimmed by 7 bases and 5 bases, with 15 bases remaining between them. Germline loops: CDR1 MNHEY, CDR2 SVGEGT. The CDR3 loop spans 14 amino acids. In DNA form, the CDR3 reads TGTGCCAGCAATGGGCGCAAGGGACACAATGAGCAGTTCTTC. Translated: CASNGRKGHNEQFF.

This clonotype was observed many times. The gene calls are TRBV20-1 and TRBJ1-2; TRBD1 is a possible D gene (6 bases). Trimming shortened V by 5 bases and J by 0 bases, and 10 bases separated the two germline ends. Germline CDR1 is DFQATT and CDR2 is SNEGSKA (reference sequence). This CDR3 is built from 13 residues. The CDR3 sequence: CSASDRTNYGYTF. For the CDR3, the DNA is TGCAGTGCTTCGGACAGAACTAACTATGGCTACACCTTC.

This clonotype showed up many times. The chain joins TRBV12-3 or TRBV12-4 to TRBJ2-3; the match to TRBD2 covers 10 bases. The CDR3 contains 15 residues. J was trimmed by 5 bases and V by 7 bases; bases with no gene match: 9. The CDR3 DNA reads as TGTGCCAGCACCTCCCAGCGGGGGGGCGTAGATACGCAGTATTTT. It encodes CASTSQRGGVDTQYF.

This clonotype was counted ten times or more. The chain joins TRBV5-1 to TRBJ2-3; tentative D call: TRBD2 (7 bases). Germline loops: CDR1 SGHRS, CDR2 YFSETQ. Between the trimmed V and J ends, which lost 4 bases and 0 bases, there was a span of 24 bases. CDR3 length: 19 residues. The DNA of the CDR3 is TGCGCCAGCAGCCCCGGAAAGGGGGGGGCCCGTAAGAGCACAGATACGCAGTATTTT. As protein: CASSPGKGGARKSTDTQYF.

This clonotype has ten or more counts. J is TRBJ1-2 and V is TRBV6-5; 7 nucleotides agree with TRBD1. CDR1 MNHEY and CDR2 SVGAGI come from the germline V gene. The CDR3 length is 14 residues. V lost 3 bases, J lost 4 bases, and 5 bases stayed unmatched. The CDR3 protein is CASSYYRGLYGYTF. CDR3 bases: TGTGCCAGCAGTTATTACAGGGGACTCTATGGCTACACCTTC.

This clonotype has more than one count but fewer than ten. An end of the junction does not agree with germline; a read error may underlie this. V usage is TRBV18 and J usage is TRBJ2-7; no clear D gene. The CDR3 extends over 13 amino acids. The germline CDR1 and CDR2 sequences are KGHSH and LQKENI. This chain's CDR3 is CASSPGAGDRGNF. CDR3 nucleotides: TGTGCCAGCTCACCAGGAGCAGGAGACCGTGGGAACTTC.

This clonotype was observed at least ten times. The J gene is TRBJ2-5, the V gene TRBV6-6; 9 bases line up with TRBD2. CDR3 size: 14 residues. Germline values: CDR1 MNHNY, CDR2 SVGAGI (reference sequence). The trim removed 5 bases at V and 9 bases at J, leaving 10 bases unmatched. CDR3 sequence reads: CASSQTSGSMAQYF. The CDR3, as DNA: TGTGCCAGCAGTCAGACTAGCGGTAGTATGGCCCAGTACTTC.

This clonotype was recorded at least ten times. CDR3 loop: CASSLGWNTEAFF. The CDR3 DNA reads as TGTGCCAGCAGCCTAGGATGGAACACTGAAGCTTTCTTT. The genes are TRBV3-1 and TRBJ1-1; no definite D call. Germline CDR1 LGHDT, CDR2 YNNKEL (reference sequence). Trimming shortened V by 4 bases and J by 1 base, and 7 bases separated the two germline ends. The CDR3 totals 13 residues.

This clonotype was seen a few times. DNA for the CDR3: TGTGCCAGCTCACCCGACAGGAAGAACACTGAAGCTTTCTTT. It specifies CASSPDRKNTEAFF. The V and J genes are TRBV18 and TRBJ1-1, with D possibly being TRBD1 (6 bases). V was cut by 3 bases and J by 1 base, with 9 bases left in between. The CDR3 runs to 14 residues. Germline values: CDR1 KGHSH, CDR2 LQKENI.

The chain uses TRBV12-3 or TRBV12-4 and TRBJ2-7; TRBD1 aligns across 11 bases. Unmatched junction bases numbered 7, after V lost 6 bases and J lost 6 bases. The CDR3 covers 14 residues. In DNA form, the CDR3 reads TGTGCCAGCAGCCCGGTCGGGACAGGGGGCGAGCAGTACTTC. Its translation is CASSPVGTGGEQYF.